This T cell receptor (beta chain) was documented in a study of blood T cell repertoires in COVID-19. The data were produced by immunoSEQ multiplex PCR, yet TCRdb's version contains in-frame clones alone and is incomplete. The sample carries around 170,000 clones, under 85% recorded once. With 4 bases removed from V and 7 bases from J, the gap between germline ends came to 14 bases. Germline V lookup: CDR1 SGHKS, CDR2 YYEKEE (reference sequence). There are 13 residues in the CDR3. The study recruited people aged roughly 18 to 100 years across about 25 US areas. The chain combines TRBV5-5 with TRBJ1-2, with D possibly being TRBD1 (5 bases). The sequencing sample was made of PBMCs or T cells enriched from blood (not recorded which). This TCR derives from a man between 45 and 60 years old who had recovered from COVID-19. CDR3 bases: TGTGCCAGCAGCATACCTGTGGGGGGTGGCTACACCTTC. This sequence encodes CASSIPVGGGYTF.